The 25 T cell receptor beta chains reported below all come from one sample, sequenced in a study of control samples from healthy donors and cancer patients. Clones were read by immunoSEQ multiplex PCR, and TCRdb kept only the in-frame ones, dropping some. The repertoire holds about 120,000 clones, with around 87% as singletons. Sequenced sample: blood. These receptors originate from a man aged 55-75 years in good health.

The chain couples TRBV28 to TRBJ1-4; TRBD1 is a possible D gene (6 bases). From germline, CDR1 is MDHEN and CDR2 SYDVKM. There are 13 residues in the CDR3. The germline V and J ends were trimmed by 9 bases and 8 bases, with 16 bases remaining between them. The CDR3 coding sequence is TGTGCCAGTACTCCAGGGGATCGCGAAAAACTGTTTTTT. Translated: CASTPGDREKLFF.

This clone was observed a few times. This sequence joins TRBV27 and TRBJ1-6; the D gene is possibly TRBD1 (5 bases). Germline loops: CDR1 MNHEY, CDR2 SMNVEV (reference sequence). The length of the CDR3 is 16 residues. Between the trimmed V and J ends, which lost 4 bases and 6 bases, there was a span of 16 bases. In DNA form, the CDR3 reads TGTGCCAGCAGTTCCCGCGGGACTCCTTTTAATTCACCCCTCCACTTT. This translates into CASSSRGTPFNSPLHF.

This chain connects TRBV18 to TRBJ1-1; D is undetermined. V gave up 3 bases and J gave up 5 bases, with 13 bases separating them. This CDR3 is 14 amino acids long. From germline, CDR1 is KGHSH and CDR2 LQKENI. The CDR3 region is CASSPKVLGTEAFF. The CDR3 DNA sequence: TGTGCCAGCTCACCGAAGGTATTGGGGACTGAAGCTTTCTTT.

The chain uses TRBV28 and TRBJ1-4, with no clear D. Germline CDR1 reads MDHEN; CDR2 reads SYDVKM. Trimming stripped 2 bases from V and 2 bases from J, with 12 bases between. The CDR3 is 16 amino acids. CDR3 coding DNA: TGTGCCAGCAGTTTAGTCCTCGCAACGACTAATGAAAAACTGTTTTTT. Translation: CASSLVLATTNEKLFF.

The chain is built from TRBV6-5 and TRBJ1-2; the match to TRBD1 covers 9 bases. The CDR3 is 14 residues long. V dropped 7 bases and J dropped 7; count of bases not matched to a gene: 10. Germline CDR1 MNHEY, CDR2 SVGAGI. The CDR3 loop reads CASNIQDRGRGYTF. CDR3 DNA sequence: TGTGCCAGCAACATACAGGACAGGGGACGTGGCTACACCTTC.

This sequence joins TRBV5-4 and TRBJ1-4, with 9 bases matching TRBD1. Germline CDR1 reads SGHNT; CDR2 reads YYREEE (reference sequence). This CDR3 contains 15 residues. The V gene end was trimmed by 2 bases and the J gene end by 8 bases; junction bases not matched to a gene: 7. CDR3: CASSFLTGTGEKLFF. CDR3 coding DNA: TGTGCCAGCAGCTTCCTCACCGGGACAGGGGAAAAACTGTTTTTT.

This CDR3 is CASSSQGARTEAFF. The CDR3 bases are TGTGCCAGCAGCTCCCAGGGGGCGAGGACTGAAGCTTTCTTT. The chain is built from TRBV7-2 and TRBJ1-1; 8 nucleotides line up with TRBD1. The CDR3 has 14 amino acids. Germline V gene sequence: CDR1 SGHTA, CDR2 FQGNSA. Trimming took 4 bases from V and 5 from J; bases not matched to a gene: 6.

The chain employs TRBV3-1 (or the pseudogene TRBV3-2) and TRBJ2-5; D tentatively fits TRBD1 or TRBD2 (6 bases each). This CDR3 has 15 amino acids. Trimming shortened V by 1 base and J by 1 base, and 10 bases separated the two germline ends. The germline V gene has CDR1 LGHDT and CDR2 YNNKEL (reference sequence). The CDR3 region is CASSQAWGAQETQYF. CDR3 bases: TGTGCCAGCAGCCAAGCGTGGGGGGCCCAAGAGACCCAGTACTTC.

The chain carries TRBV15 and TRBJ1-4; 12 nucleotides line up with TRBD1. V dropped 5 bases and J dropped 7; count of bases not matched to a gene: 2. Germline V gene data show CDR1 as LNHNV and CDR2 as YYDKDF (reference sequence). The CDR3 covers 14 residues. CDR3 region: CATSWDRGLEKLFF. DNA of the CDR3: TGTGCCACCAGCTGGGACAGGGGGCTTGAAAAACTGTTTTTT.

The chain links TRBV10-2 to TRBJ1-3; D gene ambiguous. V gave up 0 bases and J gave up 1 base, with 7 bases separating them. The CDR3 length is 15 residues. CDR1 WSHSY and CDR2 SAAADI come from the germline V gene. CDR3 loop: CASSESLRSGNTIYF. The CDR3, as DNA: TGCGCCAGCAGTGAGTCTTTGAGATCTGGAAACACCATATATTTT.

The rearrangement uses TRBV3-1 (or the pseudogene TRBV3-2) and TRBJ2-5, with 7 bases identical to TRBD2. The CDR3 spans 14 residues. V lost 6 bases and J lost 0; bases outside the gene matches: 4. Germline-derived CDR1 and CDR2 are LGHDT and YNNKEL (reference sequence). The CDR3 spells CASRWGGDQETQYF. The DNA for the CDR3 is TGTGCCAGCAGGTGGGGGGGGGACCAAGAGACCCAGTACTTC.

V and J are TRBV6-6 and TRBJ1-1; the match to TRBD1 covers 7 bases. The CDR3 extends over 16 amino acids. Germline values: CDR1 MNHNY, CDR2 SVGAGI (reference sequence). V shed 6 bases and J 1 base; nucleotides not matched to a gene: 11. The CDR3 here is CASRGVFGQANTEAFF. The CDR3 DNA sequence: TGTGCCAGCAGGGGCGTTTTTGGACAGGCGAACACTGAAGCTTTCTTT.

This chain uses TRBV7-2 with TRBJ1-6; perhaps TRBD1 as D (6 bases). Germline V gene lookup returns CDR1 SGHTA and CDR2 FQGNSA. The CDR3 is 15 residues long. V was pared by 5 bases and J by 6 bases, with 14 bases between. The CDR3 region has the DNA TGTGCCAGCAGCGGTCCTGGGACAAGTAATTCACCCCTCCACTTT. Its translation is CASSGPGTSNSPLHF.

The chain combines TRBV20-1 with TRBJ1-1; 7 bases agree with TRBD1. V lost 3 bases and J lost 5; bases outside the gene matches: 12. CDR3 length: 15 residues. Germline V lookup: CDR1 DFQATT, CDR2 SNEGSKA (reference sequence). The CDR3 loop is CSASPQKGAGTEAFF. CDR3 DNA: TGCAGTGCTAGTCCCCAGAAGGGGGCGGGGACTGAAGCTTTCTTT.

V is TRBV30 and J is TRBJ1-6; tentative D call: TRBD1 (6 bases). Germline V gene data show CDR1 as GTSNPN and CDR2 as SVGIG (reference sequence). This CDR3 has 18 amino acids. Trimming removed 0 bases from V and 14 bases from J, with 29 bases in between. DNA for the CDR3: TGTGCCTGGAGTGTATACTCCCCTCCGGGGGGCTTCATGGGGGCCCTCCACTTT. Amino acid sequence: CAWSVYSPPGGFMGALHF. The full variable domain, rest sourced from reference TRBV30 and TRBJ1-6, is SQTIHQWPATLVQPVGSPLSLECTVEGTSNPNLYWYRQAAGRGLQLLFYSVGIGQISSEVPQNLSASRPQDRQFILSSKKLLLSDSGFYLCAWSVYSPPGGFMGALHFGNGTRLTVT.

The chain is built from TRBV6-1 and TRBJ2-3, with 10 bases lining up with TRBD2. V dropped 1 base and J dropped 2; count of bases not matched to a gene: 9. The V gene's germline CDR1 is MNHNS and CDR2 SASEGT. The CDR3 extends over 18 amino acids. The CDR3 spells CASSEDAPTSGFTDTQYF. The DNA of the CDR3 is TGTGCCAGCAGTGAAGACGCTCCGACTAGCGGGTTCACAGATACGCAGTATTTT.

J is TRBJ2-5 and V is TRBV7-9; D gene unclear. The CDR3 consists of 16 residues. The V gene's germline CDR1 is SEHNR and CDR2 FQNEAQ (reference sequence). The V end was cut by 0 bases, the J end by 4 bases, with 15 bases between. Written as DNA, the CDR3 is TGTGCCAGCAGCTTAGCGGCAGGAATGTTAGGAGAGACCCAGTACTTC. It encodes CASSLAAGMLGETQYF.

The V and J genes are TRBV4-3 and TRBJ1-1; a possible D gene is TRBD1 (5 bases). CDR1 and CDR2 (germline): LGHNA, YSLEER. V lost 0 bases, J lost 5 bases, and 16 bases lay in between. There are 16 residues in the CDR3. CDR3 loop: CASSQENLAGGTEAFF. The CDR3, as DNA: TGCGCCAGCAGCCAAGAGAATCTGGCGGGGGGGACTGAAGCTTTCTTT.

This clone was seen once. The V and J genes are TRBV15 and TRBJ1-5, with D uncertain. Germline V gene data show CDR1 as LNHNV and CDR2 as YYDKDF (reference sequence). The CDR3 loop spans 13 amino acids. The germline V and J ends were trimmed by 9 bases and 0 bases, with 9 bases remaining between them. The CDR3 nucleotides read TGTGCCACTAGGTCAAGTAGCAATCAGCCCCAGCATTTT. It translates to CATRSSSNQPQHF.

The chain joins TRBV6-5 to TRBJ2-7; 7 nucleotides align to TRBD1. J gave up 6 bases and V 8 bases, and 7 bases lay outside the gene matches. Germline V gene lookup returns CDR1 MNHEY and CDR2 SVGAGI. CDR3 size: 12 residues. In nucleotides, the CDR3 is TGTGCCAGCGACAGGGAAACTGGCGAGCAGTACTTC. It translates to CASDRETGEQYF.

The chain has TRBV7-9 and TRBJ1-5, with 7 bases that match TRBD1. This CDR3 region has 15 residues. CDR1 is SEHNR, CDR2 FQNEAQ, per germline (reference sequence). V lost 3 bases, J lost 3 bases, and 5 bases stayed unmatched. In nucleotides, the CDR3 is TGTGCCAGCAGCTTGGGGGGACAGCCCAATCAGCCCCAGCATTTT. Its translation: CASSLGGQPNQPQHF.

The rearrangement uses TRBV3-1 (or the pseudogene TRBV3-2) and TRBJ2-3, with D maybe TRBD2 (5 bases). Deletions cut 1 base from V and 9 bases from J, with 14 bases between. In germline, CDR1 is LGHDT, CDR2 YNNKEL (reference sequence). CDR3 length: 14 residues. The CDR3 DNA is TGTGCCAGCAGCCAAGCAGACGGGGTCGGCACGCAGTATTTT. Translating gives CASSQADGVGTQYF.

V and J are TRBV30 and TRBJ2-2, with 7 bases lining up with TRBD1. Trimming took 8 bases from V and 0 from J; bases not matched to a gene: 9. Per the germline V gene, CDR1 is GTSNPN and CDR2 is SVGIG (reference sequence). This CDR3 spans 15 amino acids. CDR3 in DNA: TGTGCCGGAAGACCGGGACAGTCGAACACCGGGGAGCTGTTTTTT. It codes for CAGRPGQSNTGELFF.

This chain joins TRBV7-2 and TRBJ1-2; 11 bases agree with TRBD1. V was clipped by 6 bases and J by 4 bases; unmatched bases: 4. Germline V gene data show CDR1 as SGHTA and CDR2 as FQGNSA. The CDR3 runs 14 residues. DNA of the CDR3: TGTGCCAGCAGAGTGGGGACAGGGGGCTATGGCTACACCTTC. Translating it yields CASRVGTGGYGYTF.

In the case of this clone: This CDR3 is also generated by other DNA sequences in the sample. J is TRBJ1-3 and V is TRBV13, with D possibly TRBD1 on 6 matching bases. This CDR3 spans 15 amino acids. With 5 bases removed from V and 0 bases from J, the gap between germline ends came to 11 bases. Germline V gene lookup returns CDR1 PRHDT and CDR2 FYEKMQ (reference sequence). The CDR3 nucleotides read TGTGCCAGCAGCCAGGGGAGGCCCTCTGGAAACACCATATATTTT. This gives the protein CASSQGRPSGNTIYF.